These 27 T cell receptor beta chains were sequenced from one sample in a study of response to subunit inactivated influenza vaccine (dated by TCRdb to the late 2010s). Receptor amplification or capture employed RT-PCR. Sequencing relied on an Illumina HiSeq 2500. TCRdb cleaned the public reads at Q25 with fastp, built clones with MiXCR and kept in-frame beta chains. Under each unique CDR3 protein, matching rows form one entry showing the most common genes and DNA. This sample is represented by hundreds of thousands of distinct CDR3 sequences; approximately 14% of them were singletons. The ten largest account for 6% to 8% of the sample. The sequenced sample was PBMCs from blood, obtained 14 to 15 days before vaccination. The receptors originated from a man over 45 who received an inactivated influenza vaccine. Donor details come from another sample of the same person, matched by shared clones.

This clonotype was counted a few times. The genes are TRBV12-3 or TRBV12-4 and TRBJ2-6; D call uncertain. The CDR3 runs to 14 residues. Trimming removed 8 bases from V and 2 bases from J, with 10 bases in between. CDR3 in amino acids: CASVLGTGANVLTF. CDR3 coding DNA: TGTGCCAGCGTTCTGGGGACTGGGGCCAACGTCCTGACTTTC.

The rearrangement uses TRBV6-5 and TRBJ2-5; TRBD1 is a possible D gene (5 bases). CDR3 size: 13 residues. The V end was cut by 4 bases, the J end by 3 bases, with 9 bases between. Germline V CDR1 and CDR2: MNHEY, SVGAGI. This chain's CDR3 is CASSWGGEETQYF. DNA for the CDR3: TGTGCCAGCAGTTGGGGCGGAGAAGAGACCCAGTACTTC.

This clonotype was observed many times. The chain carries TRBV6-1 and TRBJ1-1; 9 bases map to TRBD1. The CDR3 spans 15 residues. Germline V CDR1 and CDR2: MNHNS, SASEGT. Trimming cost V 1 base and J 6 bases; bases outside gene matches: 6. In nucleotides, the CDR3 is TGTGCCAGCAGTGAAGACCTGTGGACAGGGGCTGAAGCTTTCTTT. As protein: CASSEDLWTGAEAFF.

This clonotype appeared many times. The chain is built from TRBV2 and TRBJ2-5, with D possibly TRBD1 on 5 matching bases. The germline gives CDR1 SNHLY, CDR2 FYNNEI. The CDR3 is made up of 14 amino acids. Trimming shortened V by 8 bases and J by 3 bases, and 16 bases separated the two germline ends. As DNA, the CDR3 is TGTGCCAGCGGCAAAGGGGCCTCGGAAGAGACCCAGTACTTC. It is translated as CASGKGASEETQYF.

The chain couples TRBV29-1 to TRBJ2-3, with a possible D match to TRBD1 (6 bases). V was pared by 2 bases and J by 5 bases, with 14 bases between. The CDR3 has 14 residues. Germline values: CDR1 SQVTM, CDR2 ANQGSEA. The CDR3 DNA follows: TGCAGCGTTGAAAAAGGGACCAGGGGAGATACGCAGTATTTT. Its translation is CSVEKGTRGDTQYF.

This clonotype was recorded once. The CDR3 region has the DNA TGTGCCAGCAGTTACTTCGGACAGGGGGGCGAGCAGTACTTC. As protein: CASSYFGQGGEQYF. The genes are TRBV6-5 and TRBJ2-7; 10 nucleotides align to TRBD1. The J segment lost 6 bases and the V segment lost 1 base, leaving 3 bases of the junction unmatched. There are 14 residues in the CDR3. The germline V gene has CDR1 MNHEY and CDR2 SVGAGI.

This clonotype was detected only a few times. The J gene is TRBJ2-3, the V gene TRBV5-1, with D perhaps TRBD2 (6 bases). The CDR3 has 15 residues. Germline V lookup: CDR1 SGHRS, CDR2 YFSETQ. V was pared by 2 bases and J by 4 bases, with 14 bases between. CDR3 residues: CASSFGGIRADTQYF. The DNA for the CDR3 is TGCGCCAGCAGCTTTGGGGGGATCAGGGCAGATACGCAGTATTTT.

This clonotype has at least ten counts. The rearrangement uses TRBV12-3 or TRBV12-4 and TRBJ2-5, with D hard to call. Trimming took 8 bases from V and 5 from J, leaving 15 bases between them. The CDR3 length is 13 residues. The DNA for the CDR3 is TGTGCCAGCCTTCGGGTGGGAAGGGAGACCCAGTACTTC. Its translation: CASLRVGRETQYF.

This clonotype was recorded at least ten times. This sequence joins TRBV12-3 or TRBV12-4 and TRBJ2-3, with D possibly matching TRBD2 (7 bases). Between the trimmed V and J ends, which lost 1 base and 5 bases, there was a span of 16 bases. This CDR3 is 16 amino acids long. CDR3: CASSLEVGGRGDTQYF. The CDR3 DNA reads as TGTGCCAGCAGTTTAGAGGTGGGGGGGCGCGGAGATACGCAGTATTTT.

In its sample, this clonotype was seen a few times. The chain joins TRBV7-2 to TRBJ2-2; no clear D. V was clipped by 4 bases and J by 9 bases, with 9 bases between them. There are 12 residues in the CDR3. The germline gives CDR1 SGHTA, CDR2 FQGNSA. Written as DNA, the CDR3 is TGTGCCAGCAGCTCGCAGCAAAGGGAGCTGTTTTTT. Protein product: CASSSQQRELFF.

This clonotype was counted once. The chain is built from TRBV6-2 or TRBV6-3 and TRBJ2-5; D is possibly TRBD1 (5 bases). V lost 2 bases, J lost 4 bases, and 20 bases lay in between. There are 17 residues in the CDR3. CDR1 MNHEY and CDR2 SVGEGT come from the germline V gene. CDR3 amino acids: CASSYDPLGQGGETQYF. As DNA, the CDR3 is TGTGCCAGCAGTTACGATCCTCTTGGGCAGGGCGGAGAGACCCAGTACTTC.

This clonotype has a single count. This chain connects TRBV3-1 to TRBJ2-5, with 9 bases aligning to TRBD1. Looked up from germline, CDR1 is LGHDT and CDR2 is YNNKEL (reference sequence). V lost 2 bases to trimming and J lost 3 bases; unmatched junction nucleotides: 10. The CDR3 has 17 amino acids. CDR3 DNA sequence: TGTGCCAGCAGCCAAAGAAGGGGGACAGGGCTTAAAGAGACCCAGTACTTC. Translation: CASSQRRGTGLKETQYF.

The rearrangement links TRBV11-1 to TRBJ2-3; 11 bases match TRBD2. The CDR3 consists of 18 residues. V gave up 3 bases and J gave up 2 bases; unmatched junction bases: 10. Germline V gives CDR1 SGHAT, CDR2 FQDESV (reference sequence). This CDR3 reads CASSFLGLAVFLTDTQYF. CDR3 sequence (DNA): TGTGCCAGCAGCTTCCTGGGACTAGCGGTTTTTCTCACAGATACGCAGTATTTT. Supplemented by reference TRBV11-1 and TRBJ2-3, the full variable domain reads EAEVAQSPRYKITEKSQAVAFWCDPISGHATLYWYRQILGQGPELLVQFQDESVVDDSQLPKDRFSAERLKGVDSTLKIQPAELGDSAMYLCASSFLGLAVFLTDTQYFGPGTRLTVL.

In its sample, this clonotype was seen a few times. The CDR3 DNA follows: TGTGCCAGCAGTTACGGAACAGCGTATGAAGCTTTCTTT. It translates to CASSYGTAYEAFF. This chain connects TRBV6-6 to TRBJ1-1; no definite D call. CDR1 and CDR2 from the germline V gene are MNHNY and SVGAGI (reference sequence). This CDR3 is 13 amino acids long. V shed 2 bases and J shed 7 bases, with 11 bases lying between them.

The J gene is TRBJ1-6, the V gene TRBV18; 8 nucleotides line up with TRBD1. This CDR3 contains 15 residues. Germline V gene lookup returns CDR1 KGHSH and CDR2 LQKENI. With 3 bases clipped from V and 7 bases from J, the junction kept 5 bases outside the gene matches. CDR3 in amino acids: CASSPDRGGNSPLHF. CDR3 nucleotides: TGTGCCAGCTCACCTGACAGGGGCGGGAATTCACCCCTCCACTTT.

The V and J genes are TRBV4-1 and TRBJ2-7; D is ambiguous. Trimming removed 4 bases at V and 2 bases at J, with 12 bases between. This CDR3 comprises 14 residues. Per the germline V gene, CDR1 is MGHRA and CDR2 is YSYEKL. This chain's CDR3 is CASSPAAQPYEQYF. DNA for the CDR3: TGCGCCAGCAGCCCCGCTGCCCAGCCCTACGAGCAGTACTTC.

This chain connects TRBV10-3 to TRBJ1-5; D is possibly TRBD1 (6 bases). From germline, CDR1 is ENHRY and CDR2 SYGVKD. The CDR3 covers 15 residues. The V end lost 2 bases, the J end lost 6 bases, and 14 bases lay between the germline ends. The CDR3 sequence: CAISEQQGGRQPQHF. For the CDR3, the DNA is TGTGCCATCAGTGAGCAACAGGGAGGGCGTCAGCCCCAGCATTTT.

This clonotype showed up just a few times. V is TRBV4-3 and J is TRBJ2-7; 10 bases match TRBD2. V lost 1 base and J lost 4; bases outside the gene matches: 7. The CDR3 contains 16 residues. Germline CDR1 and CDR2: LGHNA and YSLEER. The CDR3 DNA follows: TGCGCCAGCAGCCAAGTCCCTAGCGGGAGTTCTTACGAGCAGTACTTC. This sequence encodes CASSQVPSGSSYEQYF.

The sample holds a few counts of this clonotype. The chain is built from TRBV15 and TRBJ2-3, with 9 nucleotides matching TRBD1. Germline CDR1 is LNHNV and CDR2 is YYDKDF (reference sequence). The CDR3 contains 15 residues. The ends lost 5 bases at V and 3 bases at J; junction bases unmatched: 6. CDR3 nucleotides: TGTGCCACCAGCCTCGGGACAGGGCTGACAGATACGCAGTATTTT. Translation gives CATSLGTGLTDTQYF.

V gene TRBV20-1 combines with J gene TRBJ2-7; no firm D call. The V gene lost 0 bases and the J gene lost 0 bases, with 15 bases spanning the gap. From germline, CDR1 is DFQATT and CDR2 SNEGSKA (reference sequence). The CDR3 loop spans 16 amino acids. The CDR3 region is CSARDPKVVRSYEQYF. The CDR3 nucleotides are TGCAGTGCTAGAGACCCGAAGGTGGTCCGCTCCTACGAGCAGTACTTC.

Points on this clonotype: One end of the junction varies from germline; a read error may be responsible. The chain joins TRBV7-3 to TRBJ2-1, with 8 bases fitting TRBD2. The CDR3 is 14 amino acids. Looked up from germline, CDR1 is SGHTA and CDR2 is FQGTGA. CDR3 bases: TGTGTCAGCAGCCCGGGACTAGGTCCCAATGAGCAGTTCTTC. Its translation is CVSSPGLGPNEQFF.

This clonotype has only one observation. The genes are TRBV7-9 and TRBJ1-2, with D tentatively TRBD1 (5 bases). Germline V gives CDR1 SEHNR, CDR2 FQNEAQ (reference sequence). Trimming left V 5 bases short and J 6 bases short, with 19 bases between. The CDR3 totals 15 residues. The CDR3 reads CASSPTGGKLDGYTF. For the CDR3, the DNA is TGTGCCAGCAGCCCGACCGGGGGAAAATTGGATGGCTACACCTTC.

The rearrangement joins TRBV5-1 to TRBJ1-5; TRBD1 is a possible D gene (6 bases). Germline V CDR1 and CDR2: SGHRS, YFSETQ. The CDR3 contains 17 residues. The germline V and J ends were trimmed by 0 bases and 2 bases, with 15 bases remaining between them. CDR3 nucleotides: TGCGCCAGCAGCTTGGGCCCACAGGGTACGGGCAATCAGCCCCAGCATTTT. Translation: CASSLGPQGTGNQPQHF.

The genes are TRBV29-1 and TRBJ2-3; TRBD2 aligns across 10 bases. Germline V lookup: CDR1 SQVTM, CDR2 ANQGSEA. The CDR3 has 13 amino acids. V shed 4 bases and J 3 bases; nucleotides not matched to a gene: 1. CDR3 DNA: TGCAGCGTTGTTAGCGGGGGGACAGATACGCAGTATTTT. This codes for CSVVSGGTDTQYF.

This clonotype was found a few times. The CDR3: CSVGQGLGGDEQYF. CDR3 nucleotide sequence: TGCAGCGTTGGACAGGGTCTGGGGGGTGACGAGCAGTACTTC. The V and J genes are TRBV29-1 and TRBJ2-7; D is perhaps TRBD1 (7 bases). The CDR3 contains 14 residues. The germline V and J ends were trimmed by 4 bases and 5 bases, with 18 bases remaining between them. Germline V gene sequence: CDR1 SQVTM, CDR2 ANQGSEA.

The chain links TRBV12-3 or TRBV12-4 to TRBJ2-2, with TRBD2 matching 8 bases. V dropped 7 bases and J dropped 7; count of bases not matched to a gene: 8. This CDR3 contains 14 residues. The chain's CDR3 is CASNKREYLGELFF. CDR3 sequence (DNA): TGTGCCAGCAATAAGCGGGAGTACCTCGGGGAGCTGTTTTTT.

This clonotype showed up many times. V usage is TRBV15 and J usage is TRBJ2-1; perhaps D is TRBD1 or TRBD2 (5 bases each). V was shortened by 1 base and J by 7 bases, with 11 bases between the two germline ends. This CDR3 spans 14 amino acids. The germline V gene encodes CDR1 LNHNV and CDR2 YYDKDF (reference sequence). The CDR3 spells CATSRVGERNEQFF. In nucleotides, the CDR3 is TGTGCCACCAGCAGAGTGGGGGAGAGGAATGAGCAGTTCTTC.